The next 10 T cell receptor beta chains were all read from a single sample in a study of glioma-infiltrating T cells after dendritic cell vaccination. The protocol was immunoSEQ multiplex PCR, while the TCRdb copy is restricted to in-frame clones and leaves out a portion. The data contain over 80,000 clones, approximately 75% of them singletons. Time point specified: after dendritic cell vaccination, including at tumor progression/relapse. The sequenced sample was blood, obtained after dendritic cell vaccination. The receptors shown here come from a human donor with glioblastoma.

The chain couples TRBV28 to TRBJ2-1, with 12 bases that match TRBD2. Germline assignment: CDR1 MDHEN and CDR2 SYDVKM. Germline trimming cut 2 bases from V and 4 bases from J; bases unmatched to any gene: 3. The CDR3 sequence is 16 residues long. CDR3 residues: CASSLGGTSGYNEQFF. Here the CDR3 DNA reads TGTGCCAGCAGTTTAGGTGGGACTAGCGGGTACAATGAGCAGTTCTTC.

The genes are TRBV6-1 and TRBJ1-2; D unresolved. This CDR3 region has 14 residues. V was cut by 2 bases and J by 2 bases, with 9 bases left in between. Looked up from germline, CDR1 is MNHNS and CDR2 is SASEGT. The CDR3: CASSESNRNYGYTF. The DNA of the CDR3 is TGTGCCAGCAGTGAATCTAACAGAAACTATGGCTACACCTTC.

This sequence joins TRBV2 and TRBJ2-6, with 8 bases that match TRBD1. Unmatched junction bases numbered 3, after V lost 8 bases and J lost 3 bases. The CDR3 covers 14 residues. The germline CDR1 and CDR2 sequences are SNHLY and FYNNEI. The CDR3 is CASQGASGANVLTF. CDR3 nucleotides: TGTGCCAGCCAGGGGGCAAGTGGGGCCAACGTCCTGACTTTC.

In DNA, the CDR3 is TGTGCCAGCAGCGTAGGACAGGGAGGGGTCTATGGCTACACCTTC. It encodes CASSVGQGGVYGYTF. The chain employs TRBV27 and TRBJ1-2; 8 bases match TRBD1. The CDR3 contains 15 residues. V was pared by 6 bases and J by 4 bases, with 10 bases of the junction left unmatched. Germline V gene sequence: CDR1 MNHEY, CDR2 SMNVEV (reference sequence).

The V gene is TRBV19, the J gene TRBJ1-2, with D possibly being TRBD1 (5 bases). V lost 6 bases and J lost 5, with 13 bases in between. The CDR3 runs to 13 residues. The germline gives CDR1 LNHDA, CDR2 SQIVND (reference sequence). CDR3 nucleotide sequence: TGTGCCAGTAGACCAGACAGCACTTATGGCTACACCTTC. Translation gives CASRPDSTYGYTF.

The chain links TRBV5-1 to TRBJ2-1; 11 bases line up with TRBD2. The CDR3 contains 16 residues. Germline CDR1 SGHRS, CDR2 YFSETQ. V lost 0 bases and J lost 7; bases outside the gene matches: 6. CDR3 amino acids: CASSLVLAGGGNEQFF. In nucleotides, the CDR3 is TGCGCCAGCAGCTTGGTTCTAGCGGGGGGCGGGAATGAGCAGTTCTTC.

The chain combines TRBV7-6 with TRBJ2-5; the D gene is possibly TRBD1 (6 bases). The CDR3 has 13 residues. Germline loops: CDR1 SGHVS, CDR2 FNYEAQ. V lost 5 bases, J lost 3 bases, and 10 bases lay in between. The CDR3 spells CASSPGQKETQYF. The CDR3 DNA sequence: TGTGCCAGCAGCCCCGGACAGAAAGAGACCCAGTACTTC.

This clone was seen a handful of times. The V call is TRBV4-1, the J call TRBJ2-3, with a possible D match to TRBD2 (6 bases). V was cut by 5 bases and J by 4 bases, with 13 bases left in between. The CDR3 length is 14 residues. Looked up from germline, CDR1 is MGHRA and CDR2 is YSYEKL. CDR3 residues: CASSVSGDADTQYF. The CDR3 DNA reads TGCGCCAGCAGCGTTAGCGGCGATGCAGATACGCAGTATTTT.

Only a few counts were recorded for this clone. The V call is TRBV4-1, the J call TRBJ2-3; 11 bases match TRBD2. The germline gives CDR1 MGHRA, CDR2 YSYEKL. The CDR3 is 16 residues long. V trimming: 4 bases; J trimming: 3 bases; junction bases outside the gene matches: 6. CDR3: CASSRPTSGDTDTQYF. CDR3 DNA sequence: TGCGCCAGCAGCCGCCCGACTAGCGGGGATACAGATACGCAGTATTTT.

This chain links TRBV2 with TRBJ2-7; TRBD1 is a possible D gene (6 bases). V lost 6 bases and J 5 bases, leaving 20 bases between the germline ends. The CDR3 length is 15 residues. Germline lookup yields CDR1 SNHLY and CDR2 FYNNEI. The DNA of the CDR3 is TGTGCCAGCAGCCAAAACAGGGTACCATCGGACGAGCAGTACTTC. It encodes CASSQNRVPSDEQYF.